The T cell receptor (beta chain) described here comes from a study of identifying expanded T cells in peripheral blood. Remarks on this clone: Its antigen remains unknown.

Study outcomes and limitations: Variance in clone template counts between roughly 2-week samples significantly increased with total template count across all healthy donors. Over approximately two and four weeks, about 15 and 19 clones changed, versus around 1.3 between replicates.

Collection occurred without any documented infections or immune events in donors. After removal of 6 bases from V and 5 bases from J, the junction contained 9 bases not matched to a gene. The CDR3 spans 15 residues. Germline V gene data show CDR1 as SNHLY and CDR2 as FYNNEI. Using immunoSEQ multiplex PCR, the repertoire was profiled, and TCRdb retains in-frame clones only, with some absent. The data show approximately 83,000 clones, with about 85% seen just once and around 4.5% held by the top ten. Sequencing was done on a sample of blood. The chain joins TRBV2 to TRBJ2-7; 11 positions agree with TRBD2. The sequence was obtained from a person aged 18-69 years in good health. The DNA for the CDR3 is TGTGCCAGCAGGGTACGACTAGCGGGGAACCACGAGCAGTACTTC. Amino acids: CASRVRLAGNHEQYF.